Each of the 31 T cell receptor beta chains below was sequenced from the same sample in a study of T cells after yellow fever vaccination (dated by TCRdb to between 2018 and 2021). The method behind the library was 5' RACE. TCRdb records Illumina NovaSeq 6000 as the sequencer. The raw public reads went through TCRdb reprocessing: fastp at Q25, MiXCR clone calling, in-frame beta chains kept. Every CDR3 protein is listed once, alongside the most common genes and DNA of its rows. The sample includes about 130,000 distinct CDR3 sequences, with roughly 10% observed a single time. In total, the top ten clones hold 40% of the sample. In the paper's terms, the treatment or condition label means: live attenuated yellow fever vaccine strain. Sequenced material: CD8+ T cells sorted from PBMCs, taken on the day of the yellow fever booster vaccination. Receptors originate from a man between 18 and 29 years old who received the YFV17D yellow fever vaccine.

This clonotype occurred a few times. The chain has TRBV5-1 and TRBJ2-7; 7 bases map to TRBD1. This CDR3 has 15 amino acids. The germline V gene encodes CDR1 SGHRS and CDR2 YFSETQ. V lost 2 bases to trimming and J lost 0 bases; unmatched junction nucleotides: 5. CDR3 region: CASSFGDSSSYEQYF. The CDR3 DNA reads as TGCGCCAGCAGCTTCGGGGACAGTTCCTCCTACGAGCAGTACTTC.

In its sample, this clonotype was seen a few times. The genes are TRBV27 and TRBJ2-2; D perhaps matches TRBD1 (6 bases). V lost 5 bases and J 6 bases, leaving 19 bases between the germline ends. CDR3 size: 16 residues. CDR1 is MNHEY, CDR2 SMNVEV, per germline (reference sequence). CDR3: CASSPTRQESPGELFF. DNA of the CDR3: TGTGCCAGCAGTCCCACGCGACAGGAATCGCCCGGGGAGCTGTTTTTT.

CDR3 loop: CATARGQGSNEQFF. The CDR3 nucleotides read TGTGCCACCGCGCGGGGACAGGGTTCCAATGAGCAGTTCTTC. This chain joins TRBV15 and TRBJ2-1, with 9 bases lining up with TRBD1. The J segment lost 6 bases and the V segment lost 8 bases, leaving 8 bases of the junction unmatched. The CDR3 extends over 14 amino acids. Germline values: CDR1 LNHNV, CDR2 YYDKDF (reference sequence).

This clonotype was detected only a few times. The gene calls are TRBV6-2 or TRBV6-3 and TRBJ2-3, with TRBD2 as a possible D gene (7 bases). Germline CDR1 and CDR2: MNHEY and SVGEGT. CDR3 length: 14 amino acids. V was clipped by 2 bases and J by 4 bases, with 10 bases between them. CDR3 residues: CASSYRGAADTQYF. CDR3 bases: TGTGCCAGCAGTTACCGGGGGGCCGCAGATACGCAGTATTTT.

The chain couples TRBV10-3 to TRBJ2-5, with 9 bases identical to TRBD1. The CDR3 runs to 14 residues. V lost 10 bases to trimming and J lost 2 bases; unmatched junction nucleotides: 8. The V gene's germline CDR1 is ENHRY and CDR2 SYGVKD. The DNA for the CDR3 is TGTGCCACCCATCTGGGACAGGGACAAGAGACCCAGTACTTC. Its protein is CATHLGQGQETQYF.

V gene TRBV7-2 combines with J gene TRBJ2-3; TRBD2 aligns across 12 bases. The V and J ends lost 3 bases and 2 bases, in that order; junction bases with no gene match: 3. Germline V gene sequence: CDR1 SGHTA, CDR2 FQGNSA. This CDR3 comprises 16 residues. The CDR3 here is CASSFTSGGITDTQYF. The CDR3, as DNA: TGTGCCAGCAGCTTTACTAGCGGGGGGATCACAGATACGCAGTATTTT.

This chain uses TRBV20-1 with TRBJ2-2; 9 bases align to TRBD2. Germline lookup yields CDR1 DFQATT and CDR2 SNEGSKA (reference sequence). This CDR3 contains 16 residues. Germline trimming cut 6 bases from V and 5 bases from J; bases unmatched to any gene: 13. CDR3 sequence: CSAVPDSSGGTGELFF. As DNA, the CDR3 is TGCAGTGCAGTCCCTGATTCCAGCGGGGGGACCGGGGAGCTGTTTTTT.

V and J are TRBV15 and TRBJ2-5, with TRBD1 as a possible D gene (7 bases). Germline assignment: CDR1 LNHNV and CDR2 YYDKDF (reference sequence). The length of the CDR3 is 14 residues. Between the trimmed V and J ends, which lost 5 bases and 5 bases, there was a span of 15 bases. The CDR3 loop reads CATSGRQGGETQYF. DNA of the CDR3: TGTGCCACCAGCGGCCGACAGGGAGGCGAGACCCAGTACTTC.

This clonotype was counted only a few times. J is TRBJ1-1 and V is TRBV7-9, with 7 positions matching TRBD1. Germline V lookup: CDR1 SEHNR, CDR2 FQNEAQ (reference sequence). The CDR3 consists of 15 residues. The ends lost 5 bases at V and 0 bases at J; junction bases unmatched: 6. The CDR3 spells CASSAFTGVNTEAFF. Here the CDR3 DNA reads TGTGCCAGCAGCGCGTTCACAGGGGTGAACACTGAAGCTTTCTTT. Complete variable domain (other parts from reference TRBV7-9 and TRBJ1-1): DTGVSQNPRHKITKRGQNVTFRCDPISEHNRLYWYRQTLGQGPEFLTYFQNEAQLEKSRLLSDRFSAERPKGSFSTLEIQRTEQGDSAMYLCASSAFTGVNTEAFFGQGTRLTVV.

In its sample, this clonotype was seen a few times. This CDR3 reads CASSLGAPGEQYV. In DNA, the CDR3 is TGTGCCAGCAGCTTGGGGGCCCCCGGGGAGCAGTACGTC. The chain employs TRBV7-9 and TRBJ2-7; possibly TRBD1 for D (6 bases). V lost 3 bases and J lost 7, with 13 bases in between. The CDR3 consists of 13 residues. Germline V gives CDR1 SEHNR, CDR2 FQNEAQ (reference sequence).

In its sample, this clonotype was seen a few times. The chain couples TRBV6-5 to TRBJ1-1, with D possibly matching TRBD1 (6 bases). The V gene lost 8 bases and the J gene lost 3 bases, with 13 bases spanning the gap. This CDR3 comprises 13 residues. The V gene's germline CDR1 is MNHEY and CDR2 SVGAGI. CDR3 in DNA: TGTGCCAGCGGCCCTGGGGGGCACACTGAAGCTTTCTTT. As protein: CASGPGGHTEAFF.

This clonotype was counted a few times. The chain employs TRBV15 and TRBJ2-3; 12 nucleotides agree with TRBD1. Germline CDR1 LNHNV, CDR2 YYDKDF (reference sequence). V was clipped by 0 bases and J by 5 bases; unmatched bases: 12. The CDR3 is 19 residues long. CDR3 sequence reads: CATSRDPTGTGGRGDTQYF. DNA for the CDR3: TGTGCCACCAGCAGAGATCCTACCGGGACAGGGGGCCGAGGAGATACGCAGTATTTT.

This clonotype was counted a few times. This rearrangement joins TRBV12-5 to TRBJ2-2; D not certain. The CDR3 spans 15 residues. Germline CDR1 and CDR2: LGHNT and FRNRAP. Between the trimmed V and J ends, which lost 7 bases and 4 bases, there was a span of 16 bases. The CDR3 is CASVPGWVGTGELFF. The CDR3 DNA follows: TGTGCTAGTGTCCCCGGCTGGGTGGGCACCGGGGAGCTGTTTTTT.

This chain joins TRBV6-5 and TRBJ1-2; tentative D call: TRBD1 (5 bases). CDR3 length: 12 residues. V lost 5 bases and J lost 4, with 8 bases in between. Germline-derived CDR1 and CDR2 are MNHEY and SVGAGI. CDR3 sequence (DNA): TGTGCCAGCAGTCCAGACAGCTATGGCTACACCTTC. This encodes CASSPDSYGYTF.

Many counts were recorded for this clonotype. The genes are TRBV20-1 and TRBJ2-5, with D possibly TRBD2 on 5 matching bases. Trimming cost V 0 bases and J 2 bases, with 13 bases left between them. This CDR3 has 15 residues. Germline values: CDR1 DFQATT, CDR2 SNEGSKA (reference sequence). DNA for the CDR3: TGCAGTGCTAGAGAAAGTCCGGGATTACAAGAGACCCAGTACTTC. It is translated as CSARESPGLQETQYF.

The chain links TRBV6-6 to TRBJ2-1, with 7 bases lining up with TRBD2. From germline, CDR1 is MNHNY and CDR2 SVGAGI (reference sequence). The CDR3 has 14 amino acids. The trim removed 4 bases at V and 9 bases at J, leaving 9 bases unmatched. As DNA, the CDR3 is TGTGCCAGCAGTTTGGGGCCTGGGGGGGGTGAGCAGTTCTTC. It yields the protein CASSLGPGGGEQFF.

The rearrangement links TRBV27 to TRBJ2-1; 7 bases agree with TRBD1. The V and J ends lost 6 bases and 4 bases, in that order; junction bases with no gene match: 6. CDR3 length equals 14 residues. Germline loops: CDR1 MNHEY, CDR2 SMNVEV (reference sequence). The CDR3 nucleotides are TGTGCCAGCAGCTTGGGGACAGCTTACAATGAGCAGTTCTTC. Translating gives CASSLGTAYNEQFF.

The genes are TRBV30 and TRBJ2-3; D is unresolved. The V gene's germline CDR1 is GTSNPN and CDR2 SVGIG (reference sequence). This CDR3 is built from 15 residues. The germline V and J ends were trimmed by 0 bases and 0 bases, with 10 bases remaining between them. The CDR3 coding sequence is TGTGCCTGGAGTGTACCCGCTATCAGCACAGATACGCAGTATTTT. Translated, it gives CAWSVPAISTDTQYF.

The table lists this clonotype with a few counts. The CDR3 bases are TGCAGCGTTGAAGGGCAGGGCTACGGCTACACCTTC. It yields the protein CSVEGQGYGYTF. The chain recombines TRBV29-1 with TRBJ1-2, with D possibly being TRBD1 (5 bases). Trimming took off 1 base at V and 8 bases at J, with 11 bases between the two ends. The germline gives CDR1 SQVTM, CDR2 ANQGSEA. The CDR3 contains 12 residues.

The J gene is TRBJ1-2, the V gene TRBV4-2; D might be TRBD1 (5 bases). Trimming stripped 4 bases from V and 2 bases from J, with 23 bases between. Germline CDR1 and CDR2: LGHNA and YNFKEQ. The CDR3 has 18 amino acids. The CDR3 reads CASSLHAFGGGKNYGYTF. The CDR3, as DNA: TGTGCCAGCAGCCTTCACGCCTTCGGGGGTGGGAAGAACTATGGCTACACCTTC.

In this sample, this clonotype turned up many times. This sequence joins TRBV5-1 and TRBJ2-7; a possible D gene is TRBD1 (5 bases). V was shortened by 2 bases and J by 2 bases, with 11 bases between the two germline ends. This CDR3 is 14 amino acids long. CDR1 SGHRS and CDR2 YFSETQ come from the germline V gene. The CDR3 region has the DNA TGCGCCAGCAGCTTCTCCCAGGGAACCTACGAGCAGTACTTC. This translates into CASSFSQGTYEQYF.

This clonotype was counted many times. CDR3 sequence (DNA): TGTGCCAGCAGTTCCTGGGAAAACACTGAAGCTTTCTTT. Translation gives CASSSWENTEAFF. V and J are TRBV27 and TRBJ1-1, with unresolved D. V was clipped by 4 bases and J by 2 bases, with 8 bases between them. The CDR3 totals 13 residues. Germline CDR1 and CDR2: MNHEY and SMNVEV (reference sequence).

This clonotype has more than one count but fewer than ten. This sequence joins TRBV5-4 and TRBJ2-7, with 9 bases that match TRBD2. This CDR3 contains 18 residues. CDR1 is SGHNT and CDR2 is YYREEE in the germline V gene (reference sequence). The V and J ends lost 4 bases and 0 bases, in that order; junction bases with no gene match: 14. CDR3 sequence: CASSKYGERGVSSYEQYV. The CDR3 bases are TGTGCCAGCAGCAAATACGGCGAGCGGGGGGTGAGCTCCTACGAGCAGTACGTC.

The chain carries TRBV20-1 and TRBJ2-1, with 8 bases identical to TRBD2. Germline CDR1 and CDR2: DFQATT and SNEGSKA (reference sequence). J lost 6 bases, V lost 5 bases, and 12 bases had no gene match. CDR3 size: 15 residues. CDR3 in DNA: TGCAGTGCTCCTCTCTCGCGGGGGGTTGTCAATGAGCAGTTCTTC. It codes for CSAPLSRGVVNEQFF.

This clonotype has more than one count but fewer than ten. The V gene is TRBV4-3, the J gene TRBJ2-1; 7 positions match TRBD1. Unmatched junction bases numbered 6, after V lost 6 bases and J lost 1 base. The CDR3 consists of 15 residues. Germline V lookup: CDR1 LGHNA, CDR2 YSLEER. The CDR3 is CASRPGTASYNEQFF. DNA of the CDR3: TGCGCCAGCAGGCCCGGGACAGCGTCCTACAATGAGCAGTTCTTC.

This clonotype was recorded a few times. The chain carries TRBV6-6 and TRBJ1-5; D perhaps matches TRBD1 (6 bases). The CDR3 is made up of 17 amino acids. Germline-derived CDR1 and CDR2 are MNHNY and SVGAGI (reference sequence). The V and J ends lost 0 bases and 0 bases respectively, with 12 bases between them. In nucleotides, the CDR3 is TGTGCCAGCAGTTACTCGAGGGGGTGGCATAGCAATCAGCCCCAGCATTTT. This encodes CASSYSRGWHSNQPQHF.

The DNA of the CDR3 is TGTGCCACCAGCAGAGCCCAGCTGATGGTTAGTGGGGATACGCAGTATTTT. It is translated as CATSRAQLMVSGDTQYF. This rearrangement joins TRBV15 to TRBJ2-3; D unclear. The germline V gene encodes CDR1 LNHNV and CDR2 YYDKDF (reference sequence). Trimming pared 1 base from V and 6 bases from J, leaving 20 bases between. The CDR3 is made up of 17 amino acids.

The rearrangement uses TRBV12-5 and TRBJ1-1; D gene ambiguous. Germline V gene lookup returns CDR1 LGHNT and CDR2 FRNRAP. This CDR3 spans 17 amino acids. V gave up 3 bases and J gave up 1 base, with 18 bases separating them. The CDR3 coding sequence is TGTGCTAGTGGTTTCCTAATCCGCGGAGGCGGGAACACTGAAGCTTTCTTT. Its protein is CASGFLIRGGGNTEAFF.

This clonotype showed up many times. The V and J genes are TRBV29-1 and TRBJ2-5; 11 bases are a match to TRBD2. The V and J ends lost 4 bases and 5 bases, in that order; junction bases with no gene match: 6. This CDR3 region has 14 residues. Germline-derived CDR1 and CDR2 are SQVTM and ANQGSEA. The CDR3 DNA is TGCAGCGTTGCCGGGACTAGCGGTAGGGAGACCCAGTACTTC. It yields the protein CSVAGTSGRETQYF.

This clonotype was seen only a few times. This chain joins TRBV6-4 and TRBJ2-3, with a possible D match to TRBD1 (5 bases). The CDR3 has 16 amino acids. Trimming left V 0 bases short and J 2 bases short, with 12 bases between. Germline V gives CDR1 MRHNA, CDR2 SNTAGT. CDR3 coding DNA: TGTGCCAGCAGTGACTCGAGTGTGGGGCCCACAGATACGCAGTATTTT. Encoded protein: CASSDSSVGPTDTQYF.

This clonotype turned up a few times. The CDR3: CASSQAAGGRETQYF. CDR3 in DNA: TGTGCCAGCAGCCAAGCGGCGGGGGGAAGAGAGACCCAGTACTTC. V usage is TRBV6-5 and J usage is TRBJ2-5; 8 positions match TRBD2. V trimming: 6 bases; J trimming: 4 bases; junction bases outside the gene matches: 10. The CDR3 is made up of 15 amino acids. Germline V CDR1 and CDR2: MNHEY, SVGAGI.